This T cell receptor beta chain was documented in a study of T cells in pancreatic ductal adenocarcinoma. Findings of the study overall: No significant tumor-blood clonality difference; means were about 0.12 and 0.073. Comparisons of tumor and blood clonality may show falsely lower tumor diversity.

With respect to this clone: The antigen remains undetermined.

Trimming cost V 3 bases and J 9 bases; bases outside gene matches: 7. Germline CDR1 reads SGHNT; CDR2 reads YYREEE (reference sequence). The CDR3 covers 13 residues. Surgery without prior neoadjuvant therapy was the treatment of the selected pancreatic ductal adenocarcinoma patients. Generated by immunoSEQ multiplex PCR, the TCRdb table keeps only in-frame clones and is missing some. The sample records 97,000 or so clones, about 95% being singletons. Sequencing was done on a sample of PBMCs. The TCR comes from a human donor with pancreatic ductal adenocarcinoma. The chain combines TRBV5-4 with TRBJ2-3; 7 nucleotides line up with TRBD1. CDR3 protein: CASSSGTGETQYF. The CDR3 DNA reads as TGTGCCAGCAGCTCGGGAACAGGGGAAACGCAGTATTTT.